A selection of T cell receptor beta chains follows, all from one sample in a study of radiotherapy plus CTLA-4 blockade in lung cancer. The repertoire was sequenced with immunoSEQ multiplex PCR; TCRdb's copy has only in-frame clones and lacks some. Among around 45,000 clones listed, more than 70% were seen once. Sequenced material: peripheral blood, taken from a patient treated with radiotherapy plus ipilimumab. Receptors were obtained from a human donor with non-small cell lung cancer whose response to radiotherapy plus ipilimumab could not be evaluated. The conserved cysteine and the conserved F or W are not part of the CDR3 here. Each record gives: CDR3 length, V gene, D gene, J gene, CDR3 protein. The D gene is left open where the match is weak.

11	TRBV29-1	NA	TRBJ1-1	SSWEGVNTEAF
10	TRBV7-2	NA	TRBJ2-1	ASRSTRSQEF
12	TRBV5-5	NA	TRBJ2-5	ASSLADTQETQY
13	TRBV19	NA	TRBJ2-5	ASSIGGGLQETQY
12	TRBV19	NA	TRBJ1-1	ASTLGLRGTEAF
14	TRBV15	TRBD1	TRBJ2-1	ATSRDMGQGYNEQF
15	TRBV4-3	NA	TRBJ1-3	ASSQDLGGGSGNTIY
12	TRBV27	NA	TRBJ2-7	ASSLTAGLNEQY
11	TRBV6-5	NA	TRBJ1-2	ASSYLQDYGYT
12	TRBV11-2	TRBD1	TRBJ1-6	ASSIDRELSPLH
12	TRBV5-4	NA	TRBJ2-5	ASSASGTRETQY
14	TRBV7-8	TRBD1	TRBJ1-1	ASSFSGTGANTEAF
14	TRBV5-1	TRBD2	TRBJ2-5	ASSFGVAGGQETQY
14	TRBV4-1	NA	TRBJ2-7	ASSQDEGTPYYEQY
11	TRBV6-1	NA	TRBJ2-5	ASNPARVETQY
13	TRBV19	NA	TRBJ2-2	ASSTTRGGTGELF
14	TRBV27	TRBD1	TRBJ1-6	ASSSARTGNFSPLH
12	TRBV19	NA	TRBJ2-7	ASSSLRASYEQY
12	TRBV15	TRBD1	TRBJ2-5	ATTADRGRETQY
13	TRBV11-2	TRBD1	TRBJ2-1	ASSWVGQGVSGQF
14	TRBV5-1	NA	TRBJ1-1	ASSLAGPGMNTEAF
15	TRBV18	TRBD1	TRBJ2-2	ASSPSMTGANTGELF
12	TRBV6-6	TRBD1	TRBJ1-3	ASSYGQGRNTIY
13	TRBV7-6	TRBD1	TRBJ2-1	ASSSRDRSYNEQF
11	TRBV27	NA	TRBJ1-4	ASTPGRGEKLF
14	TRBV19	NA	TRBJ1-2	ASFRGAGIKSYGYT
12	TRBV28	NA	TRBJ2-7	ASSRRRETYEQY
14	TRBV7-9	TRBD1	TRBJ1-3	ASSPTGASSGNTIY
12	TRBV19	NA	TRBJ1-5	ASSQQGIGQPQH
13	TRBV6-1	NA	TRBJ2-7	ASSVSDSSGREQY
11	TRBV28	TRBD1	TRBJ1-2	ASSLGQGYGYT
14	TRBV2	TRBD2	TRBJ2-2	ASSPLAGVNTGELF
13	TRBV19	NA	TRBJ1-1	ASSIAGQRNTEAF
12	TRBV6-5	NA	TRBJ1-2	ASRVTLRTGGYT
12	TRBV7-8	TRBD2	TRBJ2-5	ASRPGTTQETQY
11	TRBV7-2	NA	TRBJ1-5	ASSARSNQPQH
13	TRBV19	TRBD2	TRBJ2-7	ASNAAGGVSYEQY
16	TRBV4-3	TRBD2	TRBJ2-3	ASSQGTSGGTYTDTQY
12	TRBV6-4	NA	TRBJ2-2	ASSLQGDTGELF
10	TRBV28	NA	TRBJ1-2	ASIGVDYGYT
12	TRBV7-9	TRBD2	TRBJ2-5	ASSSPAGGETQY
19	TRBV12-5	TRBD2	TRBJ2-1	ASGLVMGLAGGSSSYNEQF
11	TRBV7-9	NA	TRBJ1-1	ASRRAMNTEAF
17	TRBV6-1	NA	TRBJ1-4	ASSGNGWGGSATNEKLF
14	TRBV5-1	TRBD2	TRBJ2-7	ASSSTTSGYSYEQY
11	TRBV15	NA	TRBJ1-4	ATSRDSSEKLF
12	TRBV7-9	TRBD1	TRBJ1-4	ASSSTGSGEKLF
13	TRBV28	TRBD2	TRBJ2-3	ASSFRDYNTDTQY
12	TRBV11-2	TRBD1	TRBJ2-5	ASSHGTGGTTQY
12	TRBV28	NA	TRBJ2-3	ASSGVQGLDTQY
11	TRBV7-9	TRBD1	TRBJ1-2	ASGTGGAWGYT
11	TRBV7-9	NA	TRBJ2-7	ASSRGGAYEQY
12	TRBV5-1	NA	NA	ASSREPPSYEQY